This T cell receptor (beta chain) was recovered during a study of Ad26.COV2.S vaccination and SARS-CoV-2 variants. Study-wide background: The trial was COV1001 and the donor's arm was Ad26.COV2.S.

Findings and caveats of the study: TCR breadth and depth estimates may have understated total T cell responses.

The treatment: 19 received Ad26.COV2.S at low or high dose, single or two shots; about 5 received placebo; per-sample allocation not given. Vaccine and placebo recipients were sampled on day 63 after the first injection. Boston provided a donor who was an adult aged 18-55 years. The shot given was an Ad26 vector that makes Wuhan-strain SARS-CoV-2 spike. As concerns this clone: Its matching antigen is unknown.

Produced via immunoSEQ multiplex PCR; TCRdb's table is partial and in-frame only. The sample consists of hundreds of thousands of clones, roughly 90% of them appearing once. The source of this sequence is a person aged 18-65 years who received the Ad26.COV2.S COVID-19 vaccine or a placebo. Sequences were derived from peripheral blood, sampled in a trial of Ad26.COV2.S vaccine versus placebo.

The CDR3 is CASTEYRVGQPQHF. In DNA form, the CDR3 reads TGTGCCAGTACCGAGTACAGGGTCGGCCAGCCCCAGCATTTT. V gene TRBV19 combines with J gene TRBJ1-5, with D perhaps TRBD1 (6 bases). V lost 7 bases and J 7 bases, leaving 17 bases between the germline ends. Germline values: CDR1 LNHDA, CDR2 SQIVND (reference sequence). The CDR3 loop spans 14 amino acids.